This T cell receptor beta chain was recovered during a study of blood T cell repertoires in COVID-19. Study summary: Italy, Spain and the United States were the sources of the convalescent and acute COVID-19 samples. PBMCs, B-cell-depleted T cells, or T cells provided the cDNA or gDNA that made up the material.

This clone was found a few times. The trim removed 7 bases at V and 3 bases at J, leaving 10 bases unmatched. The length of the CDR3 is 16 residues. CDR1 and CDR2 (germline): LGHNT, FRNRAP. Per the original data handling: For nucleated cells, counts were estimated from reference gene primer amplification. TCRdb's table, derived via immunoSEQ multiplex PCR, lists solely in-frame clones and lacks some. That table supplies the V and J calls and clone size; D and trimming were determined from the DNA. The table records under 200,000 clones, 65% to 90% of them present only once. The TCR originated in a human donor in a cohort sampled during active COVID-19. The chain employs TRBV12-5 and TRBJ2-2; TRBD1 matches 8 bases. Sequenced input: peripheral blood. This CDR3 reads CASEHLDRDYTGELFF. The CDR3 coding sequence is TGTGCTAGTGAACACTTGGACAGGGACTACACCGGGGAGCTGTTTTTT. Full variable domain (remainder filled in from reference TRBV12-5 and TRBJ2-2): DARVTQTPRHKVTEMGQEVTMRCQPILGHNTVFWYRQTMMQGLELLAYFRNRAPLDDSGMPKDRFSAEMPDATLATLKIQPSEPRDSAVYFCASEHLDRDYTGELFFGEGSRLTVL.